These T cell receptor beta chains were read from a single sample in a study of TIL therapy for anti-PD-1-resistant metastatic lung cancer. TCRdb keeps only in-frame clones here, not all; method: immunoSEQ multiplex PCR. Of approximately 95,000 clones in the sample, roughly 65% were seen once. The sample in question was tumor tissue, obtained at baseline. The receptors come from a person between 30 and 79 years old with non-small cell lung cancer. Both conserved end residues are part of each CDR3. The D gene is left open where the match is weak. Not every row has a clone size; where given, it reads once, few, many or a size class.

CDR3 DNA: TGTGCCAGCAGCTTGGAGGGACAGGGGTTGACCCAGTACTTC
CDR3 protein: CASSLEGQGLTQYF
clone size: -
V gene: TRBV5-5
D gene: TRBD1
J gene: TRBJ2-5
CDR3 length: 14

CDR3 DNA: TGTGCCAGCAGCCGGGACAGCCTCAGCGACGGGTATCGGGAGACCCAGTACTTC
CDR3 protein: CASSRDSLSDGYRETQYF
clone size: few
V gene: TRBV7-9
D gene: TRBD1
J gene: TRBJ2-5
CDR3 length: 18

CDR3 DNA: TGTGCCAGCAGTTACCTGGACAGGGCCACTTATGGCTACACCTTC
CDR3 protein: CASSYLDRATYGYTF
clone size: -
V gene: TRBV6-2/TRBV6-3
D gene: TRBD1
J gene: TRBJ1-2
CDR3 length: 15

CDR3 DNA: TGTGCCAGCAGTGAAAACTACAATGAGCAGTTCTTC
CDR3 protein: CASSENYNEQFF
clone size: -
V gene: TRBV6-1
D gene: -
J gene: TRBJ2-1
CDR3 length: 12

CDR3 DNA: TGCGCCAGCAGCTTGGCCCCTTCCGACGTCGGCAATCAGCCCCAGCATTTT
CDR3 protein: CASSLAPSDVGNQPQHF
clone size: -
V gene: TRBV5-1
D gene: -
J gene: TRBJ1-5
CDR3 length: 17

CDR3 DNA: TGTGCCAGCAGCTTAGAAGGTAAGGTAGAGGTCACAGATACGCAGTATTTT
CDR3 protein: CASSLEGKVEVTDTQYF
clone size: -
V gene: TRBV7-2
D gene: -
J gene: TRBJ2-3
CDR3 length: 17

CDR3 DNA: TGCGCCAGCAGCCCTCCCGGGGGTTTCGACCAAGAGACCCAGTACTTC
CDR3 protein: CASSPPGGFDQETQYF
clone size: -
V gene: TRBV4-1
D gene: -
J gene: TRBJ2-5
CDR3 length: 16

CDR3 DNA: TGCGCCAGCAGCTTGGTGAGCGGGGGAGGATACAATGAGCAGTTCTTC
CDR3 protein: CASSLVSGGGYNEQFF
clone size: once
V gene: TRBV5-1
D gene: TRBD2
J gene: TRBJ2-1
CDR3 length: 16

CDR3 DNA: TGCGCCAGCAGCTTGACAGGACCACCCTACGAGCAGTACTTC
CDR3 protein: CASSLTGPPYEQYF
clone size: -
V gene: TRBV5-1
D gene: -
J gene: TRBJ2-7
CDR3 length: 14

CDR3 DNA: TGCGCCGGCAGCCCGCCGGGACTAGCGGGGGTTCGGACCGGGGAGCTGTTTTTT
CDR3 protein: CAGSPPGLAGVRTGELFF
clone size: -
V gene: TRBV23-1
D gene: TRBD2
J gene: TRBJ2-2
CDR3 length: 18

CDR3 DNA: TGTGCCAGCAGCTTAGTAGGCGGGGTTAATTCACCCCTCCACTTT
CDR3 protein: CASSLVGGVNSPLHF
clone size: -
V gene: TRBV7-2
D gene: -
J gene: TRBJ1-6
CDR3 length: 15

CDR3 DNA: TGCGCCAGCAGTGAGGGGACAGGGGACACTGAAGCTTTCTTT
CDR3 protein: CASSEGTGDTEAFF
clone size: -
V gene: TRBV10-1
D gene: TRBD1
J gene: TRBJ1-1
CDR3 length: 14

CDR3 DNA: TGTGCCAGCAGTTTTTTTGCACCCGGGACGGGAGTCTACGAGCAGTACTTC
CDR3 protein: CASSFFAPGTGVYEQYF
clone size: -
V gene: TRBV27
D gene: -
J gene: TRBJ2-7
CDR3 length: 17

CDR3 DNA: TGTGCCAGCAGTTACTGGCTAGCGGGAGATCCGAACACCGGGGAGCTGTTTTTT
CDR3 protein: CASSYWLAGDPNTGELFF
clone size: -
V gene: TRBV6-2/TRBV6-3
D gene: TRBD2
J gene: TRBJ2-2
CDR3 length: 18

CDR3 DNA: TGCGCCAGCAGCCCGGCATCCTATAATTCACCCCTCCACTTT
CDR3 protein: CASSPASYNSPLHF
clone size: -
V gene: TRBV4-3
D gene: -
J gene: TRBJ1-6
CDR3 length: 14

CDR3 DNA: TGTGCCAGCAGACAGGGACTAGCGGTGCCCGGGGAGCTGTTTTTT
CDR3 protein: CASRQGLAVPGELFF
clone size: -
V gene: TRBV3-1/TRBV3-2
D gene: TRBD2
J gene: TRBJ2-2
CDR3 length: 15

CDR3 DNA: TGTGCCAGCTCCCCGGACCCAGATTCACCCCTCCACTTT
CDR3 protein: CASSPDPDSPLHF
clone size: -
V gene: TRBV18
D gene: -
J gene: TRBJ1-6
CDR3 length: 13

CDR3 DNA: TGCGCCAGCAGCCATCTGCGGGGGGGCCTGGGAAATGAGCAGTTCTTC
CDR3 protein: CASSHLRGGLGNEQFF
clone size: -
V gene: TRBV4-1
D gene: TRBD2
J gene: TRBJ2-1
CDR3 length: 16

CDR3 DNA: TGCGCCAGCAGTGGTAGGGACCGTCGACCCTACGAGCAGTACTTC
CDR3 protein: CASSGRDRRPYEQYF
clone size: -
V gene: TRBV10-2
D gene: -
J gene: TRBJ2-7
CDR3 length: 15

CDR3 DNA: TGTGCCAGCAGCTTTTACGCCCGGGGCGAGCAGTACTTC
CDR3 protein: CASSFYARGEQYF
clone size: -
V gene: TRBV7-9
D gene: -
J gene: TRBJ2-7
CDR3 length: 13

CDR3 DNA: TGTGCCAGCAGTTTAGCAGGGACTGGAAACACCATATATTTT
CDR3 protein: CASSLAGTGNTIYF
clone size: once
V gene: TRBV28
D gene: -
J gene: TRBJ1-3
CDR3 length: 14

CDR3 DNA: TGTGCCAGCAGAAGACAGGGAGGAAACACTGAAGCTTTCTTT
CDR3 protein: CASRRQGGNTEAFF
clone size: once
V gene: TRBV6-5
D gene: TRBD1
J gene: TRBJ1-1
CDR3 length: 14

CDR3 DNA: TGTGCCAGCAGCTTAGGGGCCGACAGGGCGGATGGCTACACCTTC
CDR3 protein: CASSLGADRADGYTF
clone size: -
V gene: TRBV11-2
D gene: TRBD1
J gene: TRBJ1-2
CDR3 length: 15

CDR3 DNA: TGTGCCAGCAGACTAGCGGGGGGGCGCACCGGGGAGCTGTTTTTT
CDR3 protein: CASRLAGGRTGELFF
clone size: -
V gene: TRBV28
D gene: TRBD2
J gene: TRBJ2-2
CDR3 length: 15

CDR3 DNA: TGCAGTGCCAACACAGATACGCAGTATTTT
CDR3 protein: CSANTDTQYF
clone size: -
V gene: TRBV20-1
D gene: -
J gene: TRBJ2-3
CDR3 length: 10

CDR3 DNA: TGTGCCAGCAGCTTTGGGCGATTAGATACGCAGTATTTT
CDR3 protein: CASSFGRLDTQYF
clone size: -
V gene: TRBV7-9
D gene: -
J gene: TRBJ2-3
CDR3 length: 13

CDR3 DNA: TGTGCCAGCAGCCAAGACCAGCCTTGGGGTGGCACAGATACGCAGTATTTT
CDR3 protein: CASSQDQPWGGTDTQYF
clone size: many
V gene: TRBV3-1/TRBV3-2
D gene: -
J gene: TRBJ2-3
CDR3 length: 17

CDR3 DNA: TGCGCCAGCAGGCCCGGGGGCAGCTTAGACAATGAGCAGTTCTTC
CDR3 protein: CASRPGGSLDNEQFF
clone size: few
V gene: TRBV10-1
D gene: -
J gene: TRBJ2-1
CDR3 length: 15

CDR3 DNA: TGTGCCAGCAAAGGCGGAATGAACACTGAAGCTTTCTTT
CDR3 protein: CASKGGMNTEAFF
clone size: many
V gene: TRBV2
D gene: -
J gene: TRBJ1-1
CDR3 length: 13

CDR3 DNA: TGTGCCTACGCGACAGATCGGCGTAATGAAAAACTGTTTTTT
CDR3 protein: CAYATDRRNEKLFF
clone size: -
V gene: TRBV30
D gene: -
J gene: TRBJ1-4
CDR3 length: 14

CDR3 DNA: TGTGCCAGCAGAGAGACAGGGGTGACAGATACGCAGTATTTT
CDR3 protein: CASRETGVTDTQYF
clone size: once
V gene: TRBV5-6
D gene: TRBD1
J gene: TRBJ2-3
CDR3 length: 14

CDR3 DNA: TGTGCCAGCTCACCTTATGTTGAGAGCTCCTACAATGAGCAGTTCTTC
CDR3 protein: CASSPYVESSYNEQFF
clone size: -
V gene: TRBV18
D gene: -
J gene: TRBJ2-1
CDR3 length: 16

CDR3 DNA: TGTGCCAGCAGCCGGGGATGGGCGGGTGCAACTAATGAAAAACTGTTTTTT
CDR3 protein: CASSRGWAGATNEKLFF
clone size: -
V gene: TRBV5-5
D gene: -
J gene: TRBJ1-4
CDR3 length: 17

CDR3 DNA: TGCGCCAGCAGCCAAGACGGGGACCCGTGGCAGCCCCAGCATTTT
CDR3 protein: CASSQDGDPWQPQHF
clone size: -
V gene: TRBV4-3
D gene: -
J gene: TRBJ1-5
CDR3 length: 15

CDR3 DNA: TGTGCCAGCAACACATTCCGAAGGGGCAGGTCGTCCTACAATGAGCAGTTCTTC
CDR3 protein: CASNTFRRGRSSYNEQFF
clone size: -
V gene: TRBV11-2
D gene: -
J gene: TRBJ2-1
CDR3 length: 18

CDR3 DNA: TGTGCCAGCAGCCAAGGTCGCGGGGGGCGGGGAGAGACCCAGTACTTC
CDR3 protein: CASSQGRGGRGETQYF
clone size: few
V gene: TRBV4-2
D gene: TRBD2
J gene: TRBJ2-5
CDR3 length: 16

CDR3 DNA: TGTGCCAGCGGGAGGGGGGACCAAGAGACCCAGTACTTC
CDR3 protein: CASGRGDQETQYF
clone size: -
V gene: TRBV7-3
D gene: -
J gene: TRBJ2-5
CDR3 length: 13

CDR3 DNA: TGCGCCAGCAGCCGACAGATCCAAGAGACCCAGTACTTC
CDR3 protein: CASSRQIQETQYF
clone size: -
V gene: TRBV5-1
D gene: -
J gene: TRBJ2-5
CDR3 length: 13

CDR3 DNA: TGTGCCACCAGTGATTGGACTAGCGGTTTTAACACCGGGGAGCTGTTTTTT
CDR3 protein: CATSDWTSGFNTGELFF
clone size: few
V gene: TRBV24-1
D gene: TRBD2
J gene: TRBJ2-2
CDR3 length: 17

CDR3 DNA: TGTGCCAGCAGCTTAGAGGCGGACAATGAGCAGTTCTTC
CDR3 protein: CASSLEADNEQFF
clone size: -
V gene: TRBV11-2
D gene: -
J gene: TRBJ2-1
CDR3 length: 13

CDR3 DNA: TGTGCCAGCACCCCGTGGGGCACAGATACGCAGTATTTT
CDR3 protein: CASTPWGTDTQYF
clone size: -
V gene: TRBV27
D gene: -
J gene: TRBJ2-3
CDR3 length: 13

CDR3 DNA: TGCGCCAGCAGTCAACGAGGGAACGGGGGTGATCAGCCCCAGCATTTT
CDR3 protein: CASSQRGNGGDQPQHF
clone size: -
V gene: TRBV23-1
D gene: -
J gene: TRBJ1-5
CDR3 length: 16

CDR3 DNA: TGTGCCAGCAGCTTCGGACTAGCGGGTCGGAATACGCAGTATTTT
CDR3 protein: CASSFGLAGRNTQYF
clone size: few
V gene: TRBV7-8
D gene: TRBD2
J gene: TRBJ2-3
CDR3 length: 15

CDR3 DNA: TGTGCCTGGAGTATTAATACAGCCCTTAATCAGCCCCAGCATTTT
CDR3 protein: CAWSINTALNQPQHF
clone size: -
V gene: TRBV30
D gene: -
J gene: TRBJ1-5
CDR3 length: 15

CDR3 DNA: TGTGCCAGCAGCCAAGCAGGTACGCAGTATTTT
CDR3 protein: CASSQAGTQYF
clone size: -
V gene: TRBV3-1/TRBV3-2
D gene: -
J gene: TRBJ2-3
CDR3 length: 11

CDR3 DNA: TGTGCCTGGAGAAAGCAGGGGGCCAACGAGCAGTACTTC
CDR3 protein: CAWRKQGANEQYF
clone size: -
V gene: TRBV30
D gene: TRBD1
J gene: TRBJ2-7
CDR3 length: 13